These 14 T cell receptor beta chains share one sample of origin, sequenced in a study of blood T cell repertoires in COVID-19. Here immunoSEQ multiplex PCR was the method, and the copy in TCRdb shows in-frame clones only, minus some. The repertoire includes about 280,000 clones, 70% to 90% of them detected once, and more than 4.5% sits in the top ten. Sequencing was carried out using peripheral blood. Receptors were obtained from a man between 45 and 60 years old with active or convalescent COVID-19.

The chain recombines TRBV5-4 with TRBJ2-7, with TRBD1 matching 9 bases. Germline V CDR1 and CDR2: SGHNT, YYREEE (reference sequence). The CDR3 sequence is 14 residues long. V trimming: 3 bases; J trimming: 3 bases; junction bases outside the gene matches: 4. CDR3 coding DNA: TGTGCCAGCAGCTCCAGACAGGGGGACTACGAGCAGTACTTC. Protein sequence: CASSSRQGDYEQYF.

This rearrangement joins TRBV30 to TRBJ1-2; unclear D gene. Germline assignment: CDR1 GTSNPN and CDR2 SVGIG (reference sequence). Trimming pared 2 bases from V and 3 bases from J, leaving 4 bases between. The CDR3 has 11 amino acids. The CDR3 DNA reads as TGTGCCTGGAGTTTAGACTATGGCTACACCTTC. Encoded protein: CAWSLDYGYTF. The full variable domain, rest sourced from reference TRBV30 and TRBJ1-2, is SQTIHQWPATLVQPVGSPLSLECTVEGTSNPNLYWYRQAAGRGLQLLFYSVGIGQISSEVPQNLSASRPQDRQFILSSKKLLLSDSGFYLCAWSLDYGYTFGSGTRLTVV.

This rearrangement joins TRBV19 to TRBJ2-1, with D perhaps TRBD1 (5 bases). Germline CDR1 is LNHDA and CDR2 is SQIVND (reference sequence). The CDR3 has 12 amino acids. With 4 bases removed from V and 12 bases from J, the gap between germline ends came to 13 bases. CDR3 residues: CASSKQGWGQFF. For the CDR3, the DNA is TGTGCCAGTAGTAAGCAGGGATGGGGGCAGTTCTTC.

This clone was picked up one time. The chain carries TRBV27 and TRBJ2-2; 7 nucleotides align to TRBD1. Germline V gene data show CDR1 as MNHEY and CDR2 as SMNVEV (reference sequence). The CDR3 has 17 amino acids. V was pared by 3 bases and J by 4 bases, with 11 bases of the junction left unmatched. The CDR3 loop reads CASSFEKTGWGTGELFF. The CDR3 nucleotides read TGTGCCAGCAGTTTTGAAAAGACAGGGTGGGGCACCGGGGAGCTGTTTTTT.

The chain uses TRBV5-8 and TRBJ1-2, with D hard to call. V was pared by 0 bases and J by 8 bases, with 11 bases between. Germline assignment: CDR1 SGHTS and CDR2 YDEGEE. The CDR3 sequence is 13 residues long. CDR3 amino acids: CASSLELGGGYTF. The CDR3, as DNA: TGTGCCAGCAGCTTGGAGCTCGGCGGAGGCTACACCTTC.

The chain is built from TRBV15 and TRBJ1-4, with D unclear. Trimming pared 8 bases from V and 3 bases from J, leaving 10 bases between. This CDR3 is 13 amino acids long. Looked up from germline, CDR1 is LNHNV and CDR2 is YYDKDF (reference sequence). CDR3: CATAALANEKLFF. CDR3 bases: TGTGCCACCGCGGCTTTGGCTAATGAAAAACTGTTTTTT.

This sequence joins TRBV11-2 and TRBJ2-1; D unclear. Trimming took 6 bases from V and 5 from J, leaving 11 bases between them. The CDR3 length is 13 residues. Germline CDR1 reads SGHAT; CDR2 reads FQNNGV. CDR3 sequence reads: CASSYNIDNEQFF. CDR3 nucleotides: TGTGCCAGCAGTTATAATATTGACAATGAGCAGTTCTTC.

This chain links TRBV30 with TRBJ2-4; TRBD2 matches at 8 bases. Germline values: CDR1 GTSNPN, CDR2 SVGIG (reference sequence). This CDR3 spans 15 amino acids. V was clipped by 2 bases and J by 6 bases; unmatched bases: 9. The CDR3 nucleotides are TGTGCCTGGAGTTCCGGGACTAGTATGGCAAACATTCAGTACTTC. Amino acids: CAWSSGTSMANIQYF.

The rearrangement uses TRBV6-5 and TRBJ1-2; 7 bases are shared with TRBD1. The CDR3 totals 15 residues. Germline V gives CDR1 MNHEY, CDR2 SVGAGI. V shed 5 bases and J 8 bases; nucleotides not matched to a gene: 14. The CDR3 bases are TGTGCCAGCAGTCCAAGCCCGACAGGGTTCCAGGGCTACACCTTC. Translating gives CASSPSPTGFQGYTF.

The chain uses TRBV5-1 and TRBJ1-1, with D maybe TRBD1 (5 bases). Germline V gene sequence: CDR1 SGHRS, CDR2 YFSETQ. With 4 bases removed from V and 1 base from J, the gap between germline ends came to 11 bases. This CDR3 spans 14 amino acids. CDR3 sequence reads: CASSVDRANTEAFF. The CDR3 region has the DNA TGCGCCAGCAGCGTTGACAGAGCGAACACTGAAGCTTTCTTT.

CDR3 DNA sequence: TGCGCCAGCAGCTTGGCCGTTTCCTTCGGGACTAGCGGGAGAGGGTCCTACAATGAGCAGTTCTTC. Its translation is CASSLAVSFGTSGRGSYNEQFF. The chain couples TRBV5-1 to TRBJ2-1; 14 bases fit TRBD2. The CDR3 has 22 amino acids. Germline loops: CDR1 SGHRS, CDR2 YFSETQ. The trim removed 0 bases at V and 1 base at J, leaving 15 bases unmatched.

The chain employs TRBV28 and TRBJ2-2, with 10 bases fitting TRBD2. V trimming: 6 bases; J trimming: 5 bases; junction bases outside the gene matches: 9. This CDR3 comprises 16 residues. Germline CDR1 and CDR2: MDHEN and SYDVKM. This chain's CDR3 is CASSRTGTSATGELFF. Written as DNA, the CDR3 is TGTGCCAGCAGCCGAACCGGGACTAGCGCGACCGGGGAGCTGTTTTTT.

The chain links TRBV5-5 to TRBJ2-7, with 7 bases that match TRBD1. J gave up 3 bases and V 3 bases, and 3 bases lay outside the gene matches. This CDR3 region has 13 residues. CDR1 and CDR2 from the germline V gene are SGHKS and YYEKEE (reference sequence). CDR3 loop: CASSSTGFYEQYF. In nucleotides, the CDR3 is TGTGCCAGCAGCTCGACAGGGTTCTACGAGCAGTACTTC.

CDR3 amino acids: CASRLPREGTTKAFF. The CDR3 coding sequence is TGTGCAAGTCGCTTACCACGAGAAGGGACAACTAAAGCTTTCTTT. This chain uses TRBV12-2 with TRBJ1-1; TRBD1 was called by the table and not checked on the DNA. TRBV12-2 is a documented pseudogene. The CDR3 runs 15 residues.